Below are 4 T cell receptor beta chains sequenced from a single sample in a study of blood T cell repertoires in COVID-19. Clones were sequenced by immunoSEQ multiplex PCR, and TCRdb holds only the in-frame ones, with some missing. The table includes about 90,000 clones, more than 70% detected once. Sequencing was carried out using peripheral blood. All receptors derive from a man between 50 and 59 years old with COVID-19, enrolled during active disease.

The chain carries TRBV18 and TRBJ2-2, with D tentatively TRBD2 (6 bases). CDR1 KGHSH and CDR2 LQKENI come from the germline V gene. The CDR3 totals 16 residues. V lost 3 bases and J lost 1, with 12 bases in between. The chain's CDR3 is CASSPLGGMNTGELFF. DNA for the CDR3: TGTGCCAGCTCACCCCTTGGGGGGATGAACACCGGGGAGCTGTTTTTT.

The chain has TRBV5-4 and TRBJ1-2; TRBD1 is a possible D gene (5 bases). The CDR3 length is 15 residues. Germline CDR1 and CDR2: SGHNT and YYREEE (reference sequence). V lost 0 bases and J 4 bases, leaving 13 bases between the germline ends. In DNA form, the CDR3 reads TGTGCCAGCAGCTTGGCCGGGCAGGGAGGCTATGGCTACACCTTC. Residues: CASSLAGQGGYGYTF.

The chain joins TRBV11-2 to TRBJ2-5; possible D gene TRBD1, 6 bases. The germline CDR1 and CDR2 sequences are SGHAT and FQNNGV. This CDR3 has 12 amino acids. V was trimmed by 5 bases and J by 5 bases, leaving 9 bases between them. CDR3 in amino acids: CASSQQGETQYF. The CDR3 DNA reads TGTGCCAGCAGCCAACAGGGTGAGACCCAGTACTTC.

This clone has only a few counts. The gene calls are TRBV12-3 or TRBV12-4 and TRBJ1-1; TRBD1 matches at 8 bases. Unmatched junction bases numbered 4, after V lost 6 bases and J lost 4 bases. CDR3 length: 13 amino acids. CDR3 in amino acids: CASRLTGGTEAFF. CDR3 DNA sequence: TGTGCCAGCAGACTAACAGGGGGCACTGAAGCTTTCTTT.